Reported below is one TCR beta chain. Its cognate antigen is unknown. V shed 2 bases and J 2 bases; nucleotides not matched to a gene: 2. CDR3 length: 15 residues. Looked up from germline, CDR1 is MDHEN and CDR2 is SYDVKM. This entry comes from a study of graft-versus-host responses after intestinal transplantation. Sequenced by immunoSEQ multiplex PCR; TCRdb stores in-frame clones only, minus some. The data show tens of thousands of clones, around 86% seen once. Sequencing was performed on unstimulated CD8+ T cells sorted from spleen or lymph node cells, taken before intestinal transplant. This clonotype originated in a human donor who received an intestinal transplant. The V gene is TRBV28, the J gene TRBJ2-7, with 11 bases identical to TRBD1. The CDR3 DNA is TGTGCCAGCAGTTTAAGGACAGGGGGCGCCTACGAGCAGTACTTC. It is translated as CASSLRTGGAYEQYF.